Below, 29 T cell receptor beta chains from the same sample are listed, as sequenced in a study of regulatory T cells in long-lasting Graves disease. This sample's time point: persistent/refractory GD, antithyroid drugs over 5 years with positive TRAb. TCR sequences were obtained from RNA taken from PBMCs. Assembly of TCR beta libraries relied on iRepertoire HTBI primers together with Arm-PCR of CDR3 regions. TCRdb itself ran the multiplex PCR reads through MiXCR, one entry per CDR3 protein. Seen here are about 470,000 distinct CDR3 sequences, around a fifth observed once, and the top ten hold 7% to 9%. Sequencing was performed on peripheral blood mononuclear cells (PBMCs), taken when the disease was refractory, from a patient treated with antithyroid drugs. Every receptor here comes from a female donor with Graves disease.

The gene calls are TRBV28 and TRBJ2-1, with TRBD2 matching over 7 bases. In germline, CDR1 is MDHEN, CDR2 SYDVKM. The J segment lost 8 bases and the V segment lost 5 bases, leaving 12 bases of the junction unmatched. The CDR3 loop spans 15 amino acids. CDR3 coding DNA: TGTGCCAGCAGTCCCCGGATTGGACTAGGCTATGAGCAGTTCTTC. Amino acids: CASSPRIGLGYEQFF.

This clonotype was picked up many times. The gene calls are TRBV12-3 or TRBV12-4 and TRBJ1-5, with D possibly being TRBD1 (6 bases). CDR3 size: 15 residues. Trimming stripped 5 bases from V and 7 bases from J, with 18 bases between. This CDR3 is CASSVGMGAQQPQHF. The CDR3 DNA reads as TGTGCCAGCAGTGTCGGCATGGGGGCCCAACAGCCCCAGCATTTT.

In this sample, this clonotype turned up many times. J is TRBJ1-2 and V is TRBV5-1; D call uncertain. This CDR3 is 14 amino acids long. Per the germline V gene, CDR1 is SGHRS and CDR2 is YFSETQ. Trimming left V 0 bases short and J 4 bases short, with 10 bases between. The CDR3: CASSLDLSGYGYTF. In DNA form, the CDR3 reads TGCGCCAGCAGCTTGGACCTTTCGGGCTATGGCTACACCTTC.

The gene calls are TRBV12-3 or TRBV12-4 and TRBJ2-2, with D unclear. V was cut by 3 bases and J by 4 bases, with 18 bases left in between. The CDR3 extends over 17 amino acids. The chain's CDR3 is CASSFLPETQRTGELFF. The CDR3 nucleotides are TGTGCCAGCAGTTTTCTCCCAGAGACTCAGCGCACCGGGGAGCTGTTTTTT.

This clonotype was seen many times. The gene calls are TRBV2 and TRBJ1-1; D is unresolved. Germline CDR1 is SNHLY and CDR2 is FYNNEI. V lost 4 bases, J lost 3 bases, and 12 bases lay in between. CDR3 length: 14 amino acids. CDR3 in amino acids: CASSGLRGDTEAFF. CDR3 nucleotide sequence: TGTGCCAGCAGTGGTCTCCGGGGAGACACTGAAGCTTTCTTT.

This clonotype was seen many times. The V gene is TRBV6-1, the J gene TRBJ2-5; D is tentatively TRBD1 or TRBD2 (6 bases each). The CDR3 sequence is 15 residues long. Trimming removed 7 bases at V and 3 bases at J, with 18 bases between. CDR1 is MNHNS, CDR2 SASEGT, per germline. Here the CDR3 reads CASTPRGGGKETQYF. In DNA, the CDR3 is TGTGCCAGCACCCCCCGTGGGGGCGGGAAAGAGACCCAGTACTTC.

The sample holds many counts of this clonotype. DNA for the CDR3: TGTGCCAGCAGAGCGGGGCCGACGGCCTACGAGCAGTACTTC. The encoded protein is CASRAGPTAYEQYF. This sequence joins TRBV2 and TRBJ2-7, with 7 bases matching TRBD2. Germline CDR1 reads SNHLY; CDR2 reads FYNNEI. CDR3 length: 14 residues. Unmatched junction bases numbered 7, after V lost 6 bases and J lost 2 bases.

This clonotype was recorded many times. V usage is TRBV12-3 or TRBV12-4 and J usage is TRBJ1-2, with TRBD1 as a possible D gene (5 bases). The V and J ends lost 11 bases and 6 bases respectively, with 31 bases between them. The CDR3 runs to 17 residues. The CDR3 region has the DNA TGTGCCTGCTTGAGGGGAGCAGGGAACAGTAAAGAAGATGGCTACACCTTC. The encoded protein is CACLRGAGNSKEDGYTF.

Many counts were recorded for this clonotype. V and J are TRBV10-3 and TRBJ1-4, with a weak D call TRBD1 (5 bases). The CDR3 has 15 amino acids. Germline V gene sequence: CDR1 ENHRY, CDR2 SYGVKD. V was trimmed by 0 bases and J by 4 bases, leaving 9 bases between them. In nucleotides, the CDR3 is TGTGCCATCAGTGAGTCGAGGGGCAGTAATGAAAAACTGTTTTTT. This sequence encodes CAISESRGSNEKLFF.

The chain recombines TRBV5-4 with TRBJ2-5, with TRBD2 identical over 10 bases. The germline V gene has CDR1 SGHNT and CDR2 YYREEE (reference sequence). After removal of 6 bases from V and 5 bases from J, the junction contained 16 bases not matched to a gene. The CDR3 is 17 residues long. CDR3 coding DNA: TGTGCCAGCACCCTCTTCACCGGAGCGGGGGGGGAGGAGACCCAGTACTTC. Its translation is CASTLFTGAGGEETQYF.

The CDR3 sequence is CAWSVTRGILAEAFF. Here the CDR3 DNA reads TGTGCCTGGAGTGTCACCAGGGGGATTCTCGCTGAAGCTTTCTTT. The chain joins TRBV30 to TRBJ1-1, with 7 nucleotides matching TRBD1. Trimming at V came to 0 bases and at J to 6 bases, leaving 10 bases not matched to a gene. CDR1 GTSNPN and CDR2 SVGIG come from the germline V gene (reference sequence). The CDR3 has 15 residues.

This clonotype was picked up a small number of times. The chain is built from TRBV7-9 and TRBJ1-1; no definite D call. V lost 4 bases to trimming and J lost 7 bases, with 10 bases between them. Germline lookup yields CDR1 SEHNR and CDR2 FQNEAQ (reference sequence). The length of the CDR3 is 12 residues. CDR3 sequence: CASSSYTVEAFF. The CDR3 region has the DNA TGTGCCAGCAGCTCCTACACCGTTGAAGCTTTCTTT.

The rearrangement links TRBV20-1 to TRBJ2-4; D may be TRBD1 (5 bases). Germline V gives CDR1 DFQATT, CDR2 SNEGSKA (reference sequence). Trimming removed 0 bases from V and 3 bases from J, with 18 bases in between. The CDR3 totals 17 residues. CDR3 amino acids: CSARDSRAGQVKNIQYF. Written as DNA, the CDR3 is TGCAGTGCTAGAGACTCACGTGCTGGACAAGTCAAAAACATTCAGTACTTC.

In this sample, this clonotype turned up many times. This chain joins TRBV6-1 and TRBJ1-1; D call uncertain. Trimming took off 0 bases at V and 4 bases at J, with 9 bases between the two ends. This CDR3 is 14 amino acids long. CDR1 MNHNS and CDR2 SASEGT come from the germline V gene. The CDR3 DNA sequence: TGTGCCAGCAGTGAAGCGCACCAGACCACTGAAGCTTTCTTT. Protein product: CASSEAHQTTEAFF.

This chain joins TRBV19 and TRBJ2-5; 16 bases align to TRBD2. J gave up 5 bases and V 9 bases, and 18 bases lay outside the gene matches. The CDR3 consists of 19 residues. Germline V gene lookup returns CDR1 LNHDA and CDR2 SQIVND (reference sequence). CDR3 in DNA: TGTGCCAGCAGCCAAGATCCGCCGGGACTAGCGGGGGGGCGTGAGACCCAGTACTTC. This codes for CASSQDPPGLAGGRETQYF.

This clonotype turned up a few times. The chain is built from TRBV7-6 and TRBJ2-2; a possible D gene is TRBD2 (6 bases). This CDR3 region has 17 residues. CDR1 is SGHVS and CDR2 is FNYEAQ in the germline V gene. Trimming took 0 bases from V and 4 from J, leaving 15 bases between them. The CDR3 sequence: CASSLALGGARTGELFF. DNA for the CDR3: TGTGCCAGCAGCTTAGCTCTGGGGGGAGCACGCACCGGGGAGCTGTTTTTT.

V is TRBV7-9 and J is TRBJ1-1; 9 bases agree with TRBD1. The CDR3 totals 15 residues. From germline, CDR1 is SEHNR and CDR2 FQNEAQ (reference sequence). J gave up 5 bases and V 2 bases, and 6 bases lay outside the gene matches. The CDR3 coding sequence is TGTGCCAGCAGCTTATTACAGGGGGCGGGAACTGAAGCTTTCTTT. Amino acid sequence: CASSLLQGAGTEAFF.

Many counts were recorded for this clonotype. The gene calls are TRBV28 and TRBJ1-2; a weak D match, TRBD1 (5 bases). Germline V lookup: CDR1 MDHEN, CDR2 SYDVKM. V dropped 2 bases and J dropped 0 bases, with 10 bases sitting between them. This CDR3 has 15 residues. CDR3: CASSLPGASNYGYTF. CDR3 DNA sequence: TGTGCCAGCAGTTTACCCGGGGCCTCTAACTATGGCTACACCTTC.

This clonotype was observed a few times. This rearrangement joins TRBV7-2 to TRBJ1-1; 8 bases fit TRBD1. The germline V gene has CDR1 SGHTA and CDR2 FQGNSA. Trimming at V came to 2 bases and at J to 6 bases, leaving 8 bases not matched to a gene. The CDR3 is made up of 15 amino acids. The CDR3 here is CASSLRYRGWAEAFF. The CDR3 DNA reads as TGTGCCAGCAGCTTAAGGTACAGGGGGTGGGCTGAAGCTTTCTTT.

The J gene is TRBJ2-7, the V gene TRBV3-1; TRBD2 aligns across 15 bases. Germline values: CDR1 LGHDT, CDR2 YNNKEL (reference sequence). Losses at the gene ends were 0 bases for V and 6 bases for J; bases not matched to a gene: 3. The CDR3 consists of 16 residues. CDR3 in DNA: TGTGCCAGCAGCCAAGATCCGGGACTAGCGGGAGGCGAGCAGTACTTC. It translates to CASSQDPGLAGGEQYF.

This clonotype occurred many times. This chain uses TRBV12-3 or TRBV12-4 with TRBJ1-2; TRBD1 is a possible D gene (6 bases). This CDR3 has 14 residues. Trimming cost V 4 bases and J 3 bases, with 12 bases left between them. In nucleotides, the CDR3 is TGTGCCAGCAGTTACCCAGGACAGTACTATGGCTACACCTTC. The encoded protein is CASSYPGQYYGYTF.

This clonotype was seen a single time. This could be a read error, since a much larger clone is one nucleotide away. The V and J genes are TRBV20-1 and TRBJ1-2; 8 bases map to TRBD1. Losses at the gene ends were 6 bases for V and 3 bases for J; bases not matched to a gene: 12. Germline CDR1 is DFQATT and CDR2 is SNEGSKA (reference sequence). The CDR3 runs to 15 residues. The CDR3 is CSALDREESDYGYTF. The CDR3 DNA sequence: TGCAGTGCCCTGGACAGGGAAGAATCCGACTATGGCTACACCTTC.

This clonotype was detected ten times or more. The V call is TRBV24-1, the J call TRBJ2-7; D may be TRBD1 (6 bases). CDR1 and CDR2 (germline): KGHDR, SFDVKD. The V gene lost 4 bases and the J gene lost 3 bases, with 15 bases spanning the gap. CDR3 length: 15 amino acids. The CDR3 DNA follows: TGTGCCACCAGTGAGTCGGGACACGAAGACTACGAGCAGTACTTC. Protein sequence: CATSESGHEDYEQYF.

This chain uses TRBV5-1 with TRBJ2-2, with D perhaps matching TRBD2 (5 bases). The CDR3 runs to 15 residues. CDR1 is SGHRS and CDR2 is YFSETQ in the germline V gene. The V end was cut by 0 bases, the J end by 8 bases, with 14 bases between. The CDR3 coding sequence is TGCGCCAGCAGCTTGGGGATTCTGGAGGCGGGGGAGCTGTTTTTT. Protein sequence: CASSLGILEAGELFF.

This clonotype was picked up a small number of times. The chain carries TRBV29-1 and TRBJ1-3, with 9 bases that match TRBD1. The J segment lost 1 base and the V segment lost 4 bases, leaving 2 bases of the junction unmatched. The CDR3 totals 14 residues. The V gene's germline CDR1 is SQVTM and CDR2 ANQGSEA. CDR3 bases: TGCAGCGTTGCGACAGGGGGATCTGGAAACACCATATATTTT. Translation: CSVATGGSGNTIYF.

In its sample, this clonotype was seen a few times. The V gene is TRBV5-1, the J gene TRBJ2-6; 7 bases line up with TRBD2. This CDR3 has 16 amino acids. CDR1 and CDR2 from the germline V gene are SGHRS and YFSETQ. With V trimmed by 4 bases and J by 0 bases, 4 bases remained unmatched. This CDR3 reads CASSPGTTSGANVLTF. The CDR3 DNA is TGCGCCAGCAGCCCAGGGACTACCTCTGGGGCCAACGTCCTGACTTTC.

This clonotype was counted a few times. CDR3 protein: CASSLSRADQTQHF. The DNA for the CDR3 is TGTGCCAGCAGCTTAAGCAGGGCTGACCAGACCCAGCATTTT. The V gene is TRBV7-2, the J gene TRBJ1-5, with a possible D match to TRBD1 (5 bases). This CDR3 region has 14 residues. The germline V gene encodes CDR1 SGHTA and CDR2 FQGNSA. Trimming cost V 2 bases and J 11 bases, with 16 bases left between them.

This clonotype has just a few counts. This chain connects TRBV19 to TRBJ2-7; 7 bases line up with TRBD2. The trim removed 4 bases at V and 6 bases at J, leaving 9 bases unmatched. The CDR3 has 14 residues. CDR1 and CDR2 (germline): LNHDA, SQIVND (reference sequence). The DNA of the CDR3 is TGTGCCAGTAGTAACGGGAGGTTCTTTGGCGAGCAGTACTTC. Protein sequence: CASSNGRFFGEQYF.

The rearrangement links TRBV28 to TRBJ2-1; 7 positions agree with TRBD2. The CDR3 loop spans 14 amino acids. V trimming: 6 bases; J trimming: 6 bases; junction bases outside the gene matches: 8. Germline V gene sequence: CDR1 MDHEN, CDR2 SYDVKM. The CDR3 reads CASRIAGLINEQFF. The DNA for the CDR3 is TGTGCCAGCAGGATAGCGGGCTTAATCAATGAGCAGTTCTTC.